This T cell receptor beta chain was identified during a study of T-cell memory formation after mild COVID-19. Points from the study as a whole: Contracting clones localized mainly to CM and EM when CD4+ and mainly to EMRA when CD8+. Clones shrinking between day 15 and 85 showed a balanced CD4/CD8 split, and those that grew later tilted toward CD4+. Pre-infection memory harbored some responding clones, suggesting cross-reactive memory joined.

TCRdb re-called the 5' RACE reads through MiXCR, storing one row per CDR3 protein. The sample carries around 320,000 distinct CDR3 sequences, around 27% recorded once. The germline V gene has CDR1 MNHNY and CDR2 SVGAGI (reference sequence). The V segment lost 7 bases and the J segment 2 bases; nucleotides outside the gene matches: 5. This CDR3 spans 15 amino acids. Turning to this clonotype: Its specificity is not known.

This chain links TRBV6-6 with TRBJ1-5, with TRBD1 matching over 10 bases. This TCR came from an adult woman who had mild COVID-19 (a few samples of this study predate the infection). Cell type and time point are not known. Input material: PBMCs or a T cell subset sorted from them (not recorded which). In DNA form, the CDR3 reads TGTGCCAGCACCTCCGGGACAGGGGGCAATCAGCCCCAGCATTTT. It encodes CASTSGTGGNQPQHF.